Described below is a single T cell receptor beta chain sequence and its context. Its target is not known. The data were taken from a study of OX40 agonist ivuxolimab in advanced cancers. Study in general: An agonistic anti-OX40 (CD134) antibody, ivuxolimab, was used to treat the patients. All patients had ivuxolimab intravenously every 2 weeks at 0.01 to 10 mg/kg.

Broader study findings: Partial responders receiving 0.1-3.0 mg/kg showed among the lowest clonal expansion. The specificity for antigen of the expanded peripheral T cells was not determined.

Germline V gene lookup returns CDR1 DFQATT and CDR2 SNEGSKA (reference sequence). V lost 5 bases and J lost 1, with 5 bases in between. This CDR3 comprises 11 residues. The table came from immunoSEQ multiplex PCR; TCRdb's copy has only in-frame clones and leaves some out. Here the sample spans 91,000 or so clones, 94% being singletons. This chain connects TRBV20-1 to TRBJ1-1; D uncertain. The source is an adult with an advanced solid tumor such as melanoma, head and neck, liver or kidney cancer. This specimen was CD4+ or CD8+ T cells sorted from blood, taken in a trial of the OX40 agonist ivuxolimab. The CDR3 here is CSAPANTEAFF. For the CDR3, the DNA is TGCAGTGCTCCCGCGAACACTGAAGCTTTCTTT.